This TCR beta chain appears in the sequencing data of a study of beta chain features in type 1 diabetes. Study results and limitations: Naive, central memory and Treg TCRB repertoires appeared more alike in patients than in healthy donors.

Purity exceeded 98% in all sorted populations. The V end was cut by 0 bases, the J end by 5 bases, with 5 bases between. The V gene's germline CDR1 is SGHRS and CDR2 YFSETQ. The CDR3 runs to 12 residues. This clone showed up just once. Antigen: not known. The same CDR3 can be traced to other DNA sequences in this sample. The sequenced template was cDNA made from the entire isolated RNA. Using immunoSEQ multiplex PCR, the repertoire was profiled, and TCRdb retains in-frame clones only, with some absent. Of about 150,000 clones in the sample, under 60% were seen once. Sequenced: Tregs from blood. The gene calls are TRBV5-1 and TRBJ2-5, with a possible D match to TRBD1 (5 bases). This receptor was taken from a man between 18 and 35 years old in good health. The CDR3 protein is CASSLAGETQYF. The DNA of the CDR3 is TGCGCCAGCAGCTTGGCAGGGGAGACCCAGTACTTC.